This T cell receptor (beta chain) was sequenced in a study of blood T cell repertoires in COVID-19. Study overall: Both acute and convalescent COVID-19 samples were obtained from the United States, Italy and Spain. PBMCs, B-cell-depleted T cells, or T cells were the source of the cDNA or gDNA that made up the material.

The CDR3 runs to 15 residues. The junction had 15 bases not matched to a gene; V was cut back by 7 bases and J by 7 bases. The germline gives CDR1 SNHLY, CDR2 FYNNEI. Profiled with immunoSEQ multiplex PCR; TCRdb holds only in-frame clones, not every one. The data show around 56,000 clones, more than 75% seen once. The chain recombines TRBV2 with TRBJ1-2, with 7 bases aligning to TRBD1. This receptor was obtained from a man between 60 and 75 years old with acute or convalescent COVID-19. The sequenced material came from peripheral blood. CDR3 amino acids: CASNSEGATKGGYTF. The CDR3 DNA is TGTGCCAGCAACTCTGAGGGGGCGACAAAAGGTGGCTACACCTTC.